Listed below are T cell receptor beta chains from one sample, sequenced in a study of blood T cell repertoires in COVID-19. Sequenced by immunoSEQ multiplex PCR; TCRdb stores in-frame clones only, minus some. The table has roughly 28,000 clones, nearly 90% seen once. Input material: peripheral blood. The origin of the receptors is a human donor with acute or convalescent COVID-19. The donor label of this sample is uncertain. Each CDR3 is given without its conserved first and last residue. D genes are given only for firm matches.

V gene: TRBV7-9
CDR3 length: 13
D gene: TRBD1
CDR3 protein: ASSHRDSLPYEQY

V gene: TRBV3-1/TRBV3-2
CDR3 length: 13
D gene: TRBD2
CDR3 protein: ASSQDVGGAYEQY

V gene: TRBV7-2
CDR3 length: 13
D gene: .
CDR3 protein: ASSFEGGRGNEQF

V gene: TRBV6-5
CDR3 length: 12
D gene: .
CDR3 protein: ASRSFGGIGEAF

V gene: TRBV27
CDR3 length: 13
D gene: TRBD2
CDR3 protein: ASSGGLAGGNIQY

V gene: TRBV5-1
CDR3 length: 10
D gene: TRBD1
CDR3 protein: ASSPRDRVFL

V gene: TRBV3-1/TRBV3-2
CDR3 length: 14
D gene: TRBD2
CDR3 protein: ASSNEGTSGSYEQY

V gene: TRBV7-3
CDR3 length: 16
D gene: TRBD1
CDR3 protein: ASSLSSLGQGTYNEQF

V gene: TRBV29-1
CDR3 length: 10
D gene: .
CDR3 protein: SVPTWNTEAF

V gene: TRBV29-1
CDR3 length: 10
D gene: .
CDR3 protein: SVGAGIAEQY

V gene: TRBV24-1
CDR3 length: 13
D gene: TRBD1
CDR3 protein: ATSVDRGYYNEQF